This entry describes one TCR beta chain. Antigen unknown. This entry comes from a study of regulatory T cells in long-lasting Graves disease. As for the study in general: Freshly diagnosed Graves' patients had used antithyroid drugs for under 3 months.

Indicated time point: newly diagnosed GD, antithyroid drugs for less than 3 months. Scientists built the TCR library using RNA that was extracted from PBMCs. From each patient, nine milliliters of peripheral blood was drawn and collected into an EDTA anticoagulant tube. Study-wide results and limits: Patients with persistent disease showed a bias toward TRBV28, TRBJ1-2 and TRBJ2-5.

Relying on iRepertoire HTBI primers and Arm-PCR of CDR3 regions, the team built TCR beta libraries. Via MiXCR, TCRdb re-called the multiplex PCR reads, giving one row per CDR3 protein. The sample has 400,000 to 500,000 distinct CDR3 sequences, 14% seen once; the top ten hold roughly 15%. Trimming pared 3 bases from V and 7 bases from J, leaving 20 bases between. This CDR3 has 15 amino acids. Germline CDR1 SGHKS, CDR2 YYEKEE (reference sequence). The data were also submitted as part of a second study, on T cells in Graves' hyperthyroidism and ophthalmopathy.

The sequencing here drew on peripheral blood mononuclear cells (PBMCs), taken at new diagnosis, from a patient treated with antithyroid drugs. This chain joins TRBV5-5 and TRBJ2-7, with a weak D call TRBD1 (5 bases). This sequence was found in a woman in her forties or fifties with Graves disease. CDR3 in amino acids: CASSSALSRVPEQYF. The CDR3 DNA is TGTGCCAGCAGCTCCGCCCTGAGCAGGGTACCGGAGCAGTACTTC.